The sequence of this T cell receptor (beta chain) was determined in a study of circulating and synovial CD4+ cells in juvenile arthritis. Study outcomes and limitations: The pathogenic-like versus bulk T cell difference escaped Vbeta family analysis.

Assay: immunoSEQ multiplex PCR; the TCRdb copy retains only in-frame clones and omits some. The sample holds tens of thousands of clones, 90% to 95% seen once. Concerning this clone itself: The antigen is not known.

CDR3 length: 14 amino acids. Trimming cost V 4 bases and J 4 bases; bases outside gene matches: 3. The germline V gene encodes CDR1 SGHRS and CDR2 YFSETQ. The V and J genes are TRBV5-1 and TRBJ2-5, with 11 bases that match TRBD1. Input material: CD4+ T cells from blood. The sequence was collected from a human donor with juvenile idiopathic arthritis. CDR3 DNA: TGCGCCAGCAGCACGGGACAGGGGGTAGAGACCCAGTACTTC. Amino acid sequence: CASSTGQGVETQYF.